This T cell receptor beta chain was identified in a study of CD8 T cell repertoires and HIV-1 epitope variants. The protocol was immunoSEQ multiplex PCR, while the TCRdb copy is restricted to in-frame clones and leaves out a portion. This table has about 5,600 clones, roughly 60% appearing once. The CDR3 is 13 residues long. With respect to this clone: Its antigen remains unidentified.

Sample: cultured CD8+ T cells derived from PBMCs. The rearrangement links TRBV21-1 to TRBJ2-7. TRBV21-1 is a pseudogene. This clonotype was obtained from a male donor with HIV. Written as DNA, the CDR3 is TGTGCCAGCAGCTTACCAAGCTCCTACGAGCAGTACTTC. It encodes CASSLPSSYEQYF.